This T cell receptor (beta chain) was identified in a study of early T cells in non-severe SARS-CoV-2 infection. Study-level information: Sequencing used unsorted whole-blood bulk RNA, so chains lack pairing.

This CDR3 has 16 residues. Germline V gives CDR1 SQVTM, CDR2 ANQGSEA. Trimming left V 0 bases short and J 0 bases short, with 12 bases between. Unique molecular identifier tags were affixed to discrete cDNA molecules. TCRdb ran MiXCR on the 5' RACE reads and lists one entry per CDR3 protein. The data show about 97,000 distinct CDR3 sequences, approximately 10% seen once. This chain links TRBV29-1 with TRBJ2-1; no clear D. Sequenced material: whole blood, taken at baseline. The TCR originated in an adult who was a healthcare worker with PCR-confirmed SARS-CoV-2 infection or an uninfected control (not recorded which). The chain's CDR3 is CSVEEGSRSSYNEQFF. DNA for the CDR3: TGCAGCGTTGAAGAAGGAAGCCGGAGCTCCTACAATGAGCAGTTCTTC.